The 32 T cell receptor beta chains below were found in one sample sequenced in a study of blood T cell repertoires in COVID-19. Sequencing used immunoSEQ multiplex PCR; TCRdb keeps in-frame clones, though not all of them. The sample holds 130,000 to 150,000 clones, about four fifths seen once. Sequencing input: peripheral blood. The receptors derive from a human donor with acute or convalescent COVID-19. The donor label of this sample is uncertain.

The chain combines TRBV5-4 with TRBJ2-5; D is uncertain. V was trimmed by 3 bases and J by 1 base, leaving 7 bases between them. This CDR3 has 13 amino acids. Germline V gene lookup returns CDR1 SGHNT and CDR2 YYREEE (reference sequence). DNA of the CDR3: TGTGCCAGCAGCTATCCGGGCCAAGAGACCCAGTACTTC. This codes for CASSYPGQETQYF.

The CDR3 reads CSVEDGLAGGLGETQYF. DNA of the CDR3: TGCAGCGTTGAAGACGGACTAGCGGGGGGATTAGGAGAGACCCAGTACTTC. The chain carries TRBV29-1 and TRBJ2-5; TRBD2 agrees at 14 bases. V gave up 0 bases and J gave up 4 bases; unmatched junction bases: 7. Germline V CDR1 and CDR2: SQVTM, ANQGSEA. The CDR3 is 17 residues long.

This sequence joins TRBV5-1 and TRBJ1-6; maybe TRBD1 (5 bases). The CDR3 spans 13 residues. With 3 bases removed from V and 7 bases from J, the gap between germline ends came to 8 bases. Germline loops: CDR1 SGHRS, CDR2 YFSETQ. The CDR3 here is CASSWAGNSPLHF. The CDR3 bases are TGCGCCAGCAGCTGGGCAGGGAATTCACCCCTCCACTTT. Combining the CDR3 with reference TRBV5-1 and TRBJ1-6 gives the whole variable domain KAGVTQTPRYLIKTRGQQVTLSCSPISGHRSVSWYQQTPGQGLQFLFEYFSETQRNKGNFPGRFSGRQFSNSRSEMNVSTLELGDSALYLCASSWAGNSPLHFGNGTRLTVT.

V and J are TRBV30 and TRBJ2-4; 8 nucleotides align to TRBD2. CDR3 length equals 15 residues. V shed 0 bases and J 1 base; nucleotides not matched to a gene: 2. CDR1 and CDR2 (germline): GTSNPN, SVGIG (reference sequence). The CDR3 sequence: CAWSVGGGAKNIQYF. CDR3 DNA: TGTGCCTGGAGTGTAGGCGGGGGGGCCAAAAACATTCAGTACTTC. Full variable domain (missing parts from reference TRBV30 and TRBJ2-4): SQTIHQWPATLVQPVGSPLSLECTVEGTSNPNLYWYRQAAGRGLQLLFYSVGIGQISSEVPQNLSASRPQDRQFILSSKKLLLSDSGFYLCAWSVGGGAKNIQYFGAGTRLSVL.

The chain uses TRBV5-6 and TRBJ2-6; D unclear. This CDR3 is built from 15 residues. Trimming pared 0 bases from V and 4 bases from J, leaving 8 bases between. CDR1 and CDR2 (germline): SGHDT, YYEEEE. The CDR3 loop reads CASSLAASGANVLTF. CDR3 bases: TGTGCCAGCAGCTTGGCAGCGAGCGGGGCCAACGTCCTGACTTTC.

The rearrangement joins TRBV24-1 to TRBJ1-2; 7 nucleotides align to TRBD1. There are 13 residues in the CDR3. The junction had 3 bases not matched to a gene; V was cut back by 5 bases and J by 4 bases. Germline CDR1 and CDR2: KGHDR and SFDVKD. The CDR3 sequence: CATSAGGGYGYTF. The CDR3 DNA reads as TGTGCCACCAGTGCAGGGGGAGGCTATGGCTACACCTTC.

The table lists this clone with a count of one. The rearrangement joins TRBV5-6 to TRBJ1-3; no definite D call. V lost 2 bases, J lost 4 bases, and 4 bases lay in between. Germline V gene sequence: CDR1 SGHDT, CDR2 YYEEEE. This CDR3 region has 12 residues. The CDR3, as DNA: TGTGCCAGCAGCTTTCAGGGAAACACCATATATTTT. Encoded protein: CASSFQGNTIYF.

The chain has TRBV5-1 and TRBJ1-1; 9 bases agree with TRBD1. The CDR3 loop spans 13 amino acids. Trimming at V came to 4 bases and at J to 4 bases, leaving 2 bases not matched to a gene. Germline V gene sequence: CDR1 SGHRS, CDR2 YFSETQ. The CDR3 region is CASSPDRGTEAFF. Here the CDR3 DNA reads TGCGCCAGCAGCCCGGACAGGGGCACTGAAGCTTTCTTT.

V is TRBV19 and J is TRBJ2-1, with D possibly being TRBD2 (5 bases). The CDR3 covers 14 residues. V lost 6 bases to trimming and J lost 8 bases, with 17 bases between them. The germline gives CDR1 LNHDA, CDR2 SQIVND (reference sequence). CDR3 nucleotides: TGTGCCAGTAGAATACGGGGAAATAGGGATGAGCAGTTCTTC. Its protein product is CASRIRGNRDEQFF. The full variable domain, in which reference TRBV19 and TRBJ2-1 provide the parts outside the CDR3, is DGGITQSPKYLFRKEGQNVTLSCEQNLNHDAMYWYRQDPGQGLRLIYYSQIVNDFQKGDIAEGYSVSREKKESFPLTVTSAQKNPTAFYLCASRIRGNRDEQFFGPGTRLTVL.

The chain couples TRBV6-5 to TRBJ2-3; the match to TRBD2 covers 11 bases. The CDR3 runs to 15 residues. Germline V gives CDR1 MNHEY, CDR2 SVGAGI. With V trimmed by 4 bases and J by 5 bases, 5 bases remained unmatched. The CDR3 loop reads CASSFSGGDKDTQYF. The CDR3 nucleotides read TGTGCCAGCAGTTTTAGCGGGGGGGATAAAGATACGCAGTATTTT.

This sequence joins TRBV9 and TRBJ2-3; D is perhaps TRBD2 (6 bases). The CDR3 loop spans 15 amino acids. The germline gives CDR1 SGDLS, CDR2 YYNGEE. V was trimmed by 4 bases and J by 3 bases, leaving 15 bases between them. This CDR3 is CASSSGLPLTDTQYF. The CDR3 region has the DNA TGTGCCAGCAGCTCGGGACTCCCCCTGACAGATACGCAGTATTTT.

This clone was picked up many times. The rearrangement links TRBV5-1 to TRBJ1-5, with D perhaps matching TRBD1 (5 bases). The CDR3 has 16 residues. V lost 4 bases and J 3 bases, leaving 17 bases between the germline ends. Germline V gene data show CDR1 as SGHRS and CDR2 as YFSETQ. This chain's CDR3 is CASSQRQPTSNQPQHF. The CDR3 DNA follows: TGCGCCAGCAGCCAACGACAGCCTACATCCAATCAGCCCCAGCATTTT.

This clone was detected only a few times. The chain carries TRBV5-6 and TRBJ2-2; possible D gene TRBD1, 6 bases. There are 16 residues in the CDR3. Germline V CDR1 and CDR2: SGHDT, YYEEEE. The V gene lost 4 bases and the J gene lost 4 bases, with 17 bases spanning the gap. CDR3 residues: CASSLADQGSTGELFF. The CDR3 nucleotides read TGTGCCAGCAGCCTGGCGGACCAGGGGAGCACCGGGGAGCTGTTTTTT.

J is TRBJ1-1 and V is TRBV11-2; D uncertain. The CDR3 runs to 14 residues. Looked up from germline, CDR1 is SGHAT and CDR2 is FQNNGV. V dropped 1 base and J dropped 3 bases, with 9 bases sitting between them. The CDR3 reads CASSLVLEDTEAFF. The CDR3 DNA reads TGTGCCAGCAGCTTAGTCTTGGAGGACACTGAAGCTTTCTTT.

The chain carries TRBV6-5 and TRBJ2-5; TRBD2 matches at 8 bases. Germline V gene data show CDR1 as MNHEY and CDR2 as SVGAGI. V lost 6 bases and J lost 4; bases outside the gene matches: 7. The CDR3 has 14 residues. In DNA form, the CDR3 reads TGTGCCAGCAGCGTTCCGGGGGGGCGAGAGACCCAGTACTTC. Translating gives CASSVPGGRETQYF.

The J gene is TRBJ1-5, the V gene TRBV6-6; D is ambiguous. The germline gives CDR1 MNHNY, CDR2 SVGAGI (reference sequence). This CDR3 has 14 residues. Between the trimmed V and J ends, which lost 0 bases and 4 bases, there was a span of 7 bases. The CDR3, as DNA: TGTGCCAGCAGTTACTCAAGCGGGAATCAGCCCCAGCATTTT. Protein: CASSYSSGNQPQHF.

The chain joins TRBV10-3 to TRBJ1-6, with D unclear. With 4 bases removed from V and 7 bases from J, the gap between germline ends came to 11 bases. The germline V gene encodes CDR1 ENHRY and CDR2 SYGVKD. The CDR3 sequence is 14 residues long. The DNA for the CDR3 is TGTGCCATCAGTGGTGGCAGTTTGAATTCACCCCTCCACTTT. This codes for CAISGGSLNSPLHF.

The chain has TRBV12-3 or TRBV12-4 and TRBJ1-2; maybe TRBD1 (5 bases). Trimming removed 3 bases at V and 6 bases at J, with 11 bases between. The CDR3 totals 13 residues. The CDR3 sequence is CASSLTETDGYTF. The CDR3 DNA is TGTGCCAGCAGTTTGACAGAGACAGATGGCTACACCTTC.

This rearrangement joins TRBV5-1 to TRBJ2-2; D call uncertain. Germline CDR1 is SGHRS and CDR2 is YFSETQ. The V gene lost 0 bases and the J gene lost 4 bases, with 7 bases spanning the gap. The CDR3 runs 14 residues. The CDR3, as DNA: TGCGCCAGCAGCTTGGTCGTCTCCACCGGGGAGCTGTTTTTT. Translating gives CASSLVVSTGELFF. The full variable domain, in which reference TRBV5-1 and TRBJ2-2 provide the parts outside the CDR3, is KAGVTQTPRYLIKTRGQQVTLSCSPISGHRSVSWYQQTPGQGLQFLFEYFSETQRNKGNFPGRFSGRQFSNSRSEMNVSTLELGDSALYLCASSLVVSTGELFFGEGSRLTVL.

V is TRBV18 and J is TRBJ1-2; D gene uncertain. This CDR3 is built from 14 residues. The V gene lost 3 bases and the J gene lost 6 bases, with 14 bases spanning the gap. The V gene's germline CDR1 is KGHSH and CDR2 LQKENI. The CDR3 DNA sequence: TGTGCCAGCTCACCTACCGGGAGACCCGATGGCTACACCTTC. Protein sequence: CASSPTGRPDGYTF.

The genes are TRBV2 and TRBJ1-2; D unresolved. This CDR3 contains 13 residues. Germline V CDR1 and CDR2: SNHLY, FYNNEI. Trimming took 2 bases from V and 1 from J, leaving 5 bases between them. CDR3 sequence reads: CASSEKYNYGYTF. Here the CDR3 DNA reads TGTGCCAGCAGTGAAAAATATAACTATGGCTACACCTTC.

The rearrangement uses TRBV14 and TRBJ2-3; no firm D call. Germline CDR1 and CDR2: SGHDN and FVKESK. The V end lost 1 base, the J end lost 6 bases, and 11 bases lay between the germline ends. CDR3 length equals 14 residues. CDR3 DNA: TGTGCCAGCAGCCAAGTGACGTTCGGGGATACGCAGTATTTT. Amino acids: CASSQVTFGDTQYF.

This rearrangement joins TRBV3-1 (or the pseudogene TRBV3-2) to TRBJ1-1, with 7 bases aligning to TRBD1. This CDR3 spans 14 amino acids. Germline V gene sequence: CDR1 LGHDT, CDR2 YNNKEL (reference sequence). V was clipped by 0 bases and J by 10 bases; unmatched bases: 8. The CDR3 sequence: CASSQDGDRKRAFF. The CDR3 DNA is TGTGCCAGCAGCCAAGACGGGGACAGAAAGAGAGCTTTCTTT.

The CDR3 is CASSLLEDTEAFF. For the CDR3, the DNA is TGTGCCAGCAGCCTCCTAGAGGACACTGAAGCTTTCTTT. The chain uses TRBV7-9 and TRBJ1-1; unclear D gene. Germline CDR1 and CDR2: SEHNR and FQNEAQ (reference sequence). This CDR3 is built from 13 residues. V was cut by 5 bases and J by 3 bases, with 10 bases left in between. Full variable domain (remainder filled in from reference TRBV7-9 and TRBJ1-1): DTGVSQNPRHKITKRGQNVTFRCDPISEHNRLYWYRQTLGQGPEFLTYFQNEAQLEKSRLLSDRFSAERPKGSFSTLEIQRTEQGDSAMYLCASSLLEDTEAFFGQGTRLTVV.

The genes are TRBV13 and TRBJ2-1; 7 bases align to TRBD2. V shed 1 base and J 4 bases; nucleotides not matched to a gene: 4. Germline V gives CDR1 PRHDT, CDR2 FYEKMQ (reference sequence). The CDR3 runs to 15 residues. The CDR3 loop reads CASSLVQRGYNEQFF. The CDR3 DNA is TGTGCCAGCAGCTTAGTACAGCGGGGATACAATGAGCAGTTCTTC. The full variable domain, rest sourced from reference TRBV13 and TRBJ2-1, is AAGVIQSPRHLIKEKRETATLKCYPIPRHDTVYWYQQGPGQDPQFLISFYEKMQSDKGSIPDRFSAQQFSDYHSELNMSSLELGDSALYFCASSLVQRGYNEQFFGPGTRLTVL.

There are a few counts of this clone. V usage is TRBV6-1 and J usage is TRBJ2-1, with a possible D match to TRBD2 (6 bases). CDR1 and CDR2 from the germline V gene are MNHNS and SASEGT. The V gene lost 0 bases and the J gene lost 5 bases, with 11 bases spanning the gap. The CDR3 extends over 15 amino acids. The CDR3 loop reads CASSEASAGHNEQFF. The CDR3 coding sequence is TGTGCCAGCAGTGAAGCATCGGCGGGGCACAATGAGCAGTTCTTC.

This clone has only one observation. The chain uses TRBV6-5 and TRBJ1-2, with a tentative D call TRBD1 (5 bases). With 2 bases removed from V and 6 bases from J, the gap between germline ends came to 10 bases. The germline gives CDR1 MNHEY, CDR2 SVGAGI. The CDR3 is made up of 13 amino acids. The chain's CDR3 is CASSYQGMDGYTF. The CDR3 DNA follows: TGTGCCAGCAGTTACCAGGGAATGGATGGCTACACCTTC.

The V gene is TRBV3-1 (or the pseudogene TRBV3-2), the J gene TRBJ2-5; weak D call: TRBD1 (7 bases). Trimming shortened V by 3 bases and J by 5 bases, and 16 bases separated the two germline ends. Germline V CDR1 and CDR2: LGHDT, YNNKEL (reference sequence). The CDR3 spans 15 residues. The CDR3 spells CASSHGGGLGETQYF. The CDR3 DNA sequence: TGTGCCAGCAGCCATGGAGGGGGCCTGGGGGAGACCCAGTACTTC.

The chain joins TRBV10-3 to TRBJ2-2; possibly TRBD1 for D (5 bases). The CDR3 has 16 residues. Germline V lookup: CDR1 ENHRY, CDR2 SYGVKD. V was shortened by 10 bases and J by 0 bases, with 18 bases between the two germline ends. CDR3 region: CATLRTQGTNTGELFF. For the CDR3, the DNA is TGTGCCACCCTTAGAACTCAGGGAACGAACACCGGGGAGCTGTTTTTT.

This clone has just a few counts. Other DNA variants within this sample encode the same CDR3. V is TRBV3-1 (or the pseudogene TRBV3-2) and J is TRBJ1-1; D is uncertain. CDR3 length: 13 residues. From germline, CDR1 is LGHDT and CDR2 YNNKEL (reference sequence). The V gene lost 4 bases and the J gene lost 5 bases, with 11 bases spanning the gap. The CDR3 spells CASSPWEGTEAFF. The CDR3 DNA reads as TGTGCCAGCAGCCCATGGGAGGGTACTGAAGCTTTCTTT.

The table lists this clone with a count of one. The chain uses TRBV27 and TRBJ2-5; no definite D call. Per germline, CDR1 MNHEY and CDR2 SMNVEV (reference sequence). The CDR3 spans 15 residues. Trimming shortened V by 5 bases and J by 5 bases, and 18 bases separated the two germline ends. This CDR3 reads CASSPLGLARETQYF. The CDR3 nucleotides read TGTGCCAGCAGTCCTCTCGGGTTAGCTCGGGAGACCCAGTACTTC.

A single count supports this clone. V usage is TRBV6-1 and J usage is TRBJ1-1, with a possible D match to TRBD1 (5 bases). There are 14 residues in the CDR3. Germline V CDR1 and CDR2: MNHNS, SASEGT. V dropped 2 bases and J dropped 5 bases, with 12 bases sitting between them. The CDR3: CASSEIRARTEAFF. CDR3 DNA: TGTGCCAGCAGTGAAATCAGGGCTAGGACTGAAGCTTTCTTT.